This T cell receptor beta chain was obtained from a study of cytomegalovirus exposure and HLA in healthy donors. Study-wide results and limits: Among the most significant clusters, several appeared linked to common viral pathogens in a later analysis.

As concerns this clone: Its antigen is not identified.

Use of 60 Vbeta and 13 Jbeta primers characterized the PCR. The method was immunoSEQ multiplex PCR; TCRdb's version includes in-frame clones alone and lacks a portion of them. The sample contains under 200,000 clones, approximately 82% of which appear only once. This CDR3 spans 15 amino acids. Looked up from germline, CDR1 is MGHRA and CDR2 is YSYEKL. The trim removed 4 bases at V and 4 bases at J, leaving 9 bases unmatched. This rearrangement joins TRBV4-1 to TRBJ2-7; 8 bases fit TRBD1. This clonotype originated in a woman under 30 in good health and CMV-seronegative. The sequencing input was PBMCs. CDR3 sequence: CASSPGQGPMYEQYV. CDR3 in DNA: TGCGCCAGCAGCCCCGGACAGGGACCGATGTACGAGCAGTACGTC.